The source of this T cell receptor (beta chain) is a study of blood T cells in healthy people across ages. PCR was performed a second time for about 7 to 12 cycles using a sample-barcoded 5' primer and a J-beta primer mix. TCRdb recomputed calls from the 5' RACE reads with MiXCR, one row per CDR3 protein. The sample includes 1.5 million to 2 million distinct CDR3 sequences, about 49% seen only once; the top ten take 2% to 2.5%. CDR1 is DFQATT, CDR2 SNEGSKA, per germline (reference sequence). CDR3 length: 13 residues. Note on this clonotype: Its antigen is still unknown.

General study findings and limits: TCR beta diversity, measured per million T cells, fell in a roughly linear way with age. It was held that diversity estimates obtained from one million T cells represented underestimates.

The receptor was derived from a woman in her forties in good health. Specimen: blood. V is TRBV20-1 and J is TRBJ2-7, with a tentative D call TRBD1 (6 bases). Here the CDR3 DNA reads TGCAGCGCCCGGGGCAGGGGCTCCTACGAGCAGTACTTC. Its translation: CSARGRGSYEQYF.